The sequence of this T cell receptor beta chain was determined in a study of identical twins (dated by TCRdb to the mid-2010s). Study-wide context: To test whether fetal clonotypes persist, the study used deep sequencing on TCR alpha and beta repertoires from monozygotic twins, unrelated adults of various ages, and cord blood. To rule out contamination, replicate twin experiments were performed at different times with different library preparation protocols. General conclusions and limits of the study: A weaker excess of twin sharing was found in beta out-of-frame sequences because the signal-to-noise ratio was lowered by fewer shared sequences. Out-of-frame TCR alpha sequences shared between twins showed an excess of low generation-probability sequences compared with coincidental sharing between unrelated individuals. Abundant cord blood beta clonotypes had fewer insertions, young adult naive repertoires showed a similar but weaker trend, and memory repertoires showed no such trend. Zero-insertion analyses could be partly confounded by invariant T cells such as MAIT and iNKT, although diverse VJ usage argued against such confounding for most clonotypes. In monozygotic twins, recombination models systematically underestimated out-of-frame TCR alpha sharing, but the models matched the sharing seen between unrelated individuals. Conclusions relied on cross-sectional statistical analysis, since the same donors could not be followed over many years.

Every donor in the study was a healthy Caucasian. The twin cohort comprised three pairs of female monozygotic twins, all aged about 18 to 30 years. Peripheral blood mononuclear cells were the source from which RNA for the TCR libraries was isolated. Libraries came from 5' RACE. The reads were generated on an Illumina HiSeq 2000. A universal primer binding site was added through template switching, and the final cDNA carried a unique molecular identifier so that TCR cDNA molecules could be counted accurately. Specific primers in the conserved constant-segment region were used to synthesize first-strand cDNA for the TCR alpha and beta chains. To control for contamination, each cDNA library was double barcoded with a SMART-Mk sample barcode plus Illumina barcodes. TruSeq adapter sequences, together with Illumina sample barcodes, were added in two successive PCR steps. The TCR alpha and beta cDNA libraries were sequenced on the Illumina HiSeq platform using custom primers. Processing in the source paper ran as follows. MiGEC processed the raw reads to extract unique molecular identifiers, while MiXCR was used to determine the CDR3 positions. Recombination models were inferred per individual with the repgenHMM and IGoR tools using an EM algorithm. Shared clonotypes were analyzed with the tcR package in R, and sharing was normalized by the product of cloneset sizes. To study raw recombination without the effects of thymic and clonal selection, out-of-frame nonproductive sequences were analyzed. TCRdb took the public reads, trimmed them with fastp at Q25, ran MiXCR for clone calling and kept in-frame beta chains. Merged by CDR3 protein, the rows form single entries marked with the most common genes and DNA. TCRdb assigned the V and J calls; the authors' analysis was not used. The sample has fewer than 650,000 distinct CDR3 sequences on record, more than 9% of them singletons. The top ten hold roughly 3% of the sample.

The CDR3 spans 13 residues, from the cysteine through the phenylalanine. Solely the CDR3 DNA is kept, with 39 bases framed from the first base. Trimming at the junction amounts to 5 bases on V and 1 base on J, and the germline ends lie 8 bases apart. This clonotype came up many times. Its specific antigen is unknown. Base qualities are not at hand, and no much larger clone is one base apart. The sample also formed part of further work on yellow fever vaccine responses in identical twins. Looking at the second paper: The T cell response to vaccination in identical twins was reported by the authors to appear partly convergent and partly personalized. Focusing on identical twins, the study followed the T cell clones that responded to the vaccine, and did so with precision.

In this chain, TRBV12-3 or TRBV12-4 is recombined with TRBJ1-1, with no reliable assignment of the D segment. The sequence was collected from a woman younger than 30 in good health. Sequenced material: PBMCs. The CDR3 region has the sequence CASSPKRNTEAFF. The DNA sequence is TGTGCCAGCAGTCCCAAGAGGAACACTGAAGCTTTCTTT.